A single sample gave rise to the 12 T cell receptor beta chains below, sequenced in a study of T cell responses to AZD1222 COVID-19 vaccine. Sequencing was performed with immunoSEQ multiplex PCR; in TCRdb, only in-frame clones are kept and a portion is missing. Counted here are 140,000 to 150,000 clones, more than 85% occurring once; the ten biggest clones make up approximately 2%. The sample was peripheral blood, taken on day 0 of AZD1222 vaccination. These receptor sequences come from an adult in good health.

The rearrangement links TRBV9 to TRBJ1-2, with D uncertain. CDR3 size: 12 residues. Trimming took off 10 bases at V and 2 bases at J, with 12 bases between the two ends. Germline V lookup: CDR1 SGDLS, CDR2 YYNGEE. CDR3 coding DNA: TGTGCCTCTAGGGCGGAGAACTATGGCTACACCTTC. It yields the protein CASRAENYGYTF. The variable domain in full, completed from reference TRBV9 and TRBJ1-2, reads DSGVTQTPKHLITATGQRVTLRCSPRSGDLSVYWYQQSLDQGLQFLIQYYNGEERAKGNILERFSAQQFPDLHSELNLSSLELGDSALYFCASRAENYGYTFGSGTRLTVV.

This clone was found once. The V and J genes are TRBV19 and TRBJ1-4; D is unclear. CDR1 and CDR2 from the germline V gene are LNHDA and SQIVND (reference sequence). Trimming stripped 5 bases from V and 0 bases from J, with 13 bases between. This CDR3 is 16 amino acids long. Written as DNA, the CDR3 is TGTGCCAGTAGTTGGTCGAACCAGGCAACTAATGAAAAACTGTTTTTT. It encodes CASSWSNQATNEKLFF.

The rearrangement links TRBV5-8 to TRBJ1-5; D unresolved. V was clipped by 3 bases and J by 9 bases, with 7 bases between them. Germline values: CDR1 SGHTS, CDR2 YDEGEE. This CDR3 contains 11 residues. The CDR3 sequence: CASSSSRPQHF. As DNA, the CDR3 is TGTGCCAGCAGCTCTTCCCGGCCCCAGCATTTT. The whole variable domain, filled in from reference TRBV5-8 and TRBJ1-5, reads EAGVTQSPTHLIKTRGQQATLRCSPISGHTSVYWYQQALGLGLQFLLWYDEGEERNRGNFPPRFSGRQFPNYSSELNVNALELEDSALYLCASSSSRPQHFGDGTRLSIL.

V is TRBV6-5 and J is TRBJ1-5; D not resolved. The CDR3 is made up of 12 amino acids. V was shortened by 4 bases and J by 6 bases, with 7 bases between the two germline ends. Germline CDR1 MNHEY, CDR2 SVGAGI. The CDR3 loop reads CASSFVGQPQHF. CDR3 sequence (DNA): TGTGCCAGCAGTTTTGTCGGTCAGCCCCAGCATTTT.

The gene calls are TRBV9 and TRBJ2-7; 7 bases are a match to TRBD2. CDR3 length: 15 amino acids. Unmatched junction bases numbered 9, after V lost 0 bases and J lost 6 bases. Germline-derived CDR1 and CDR2 are SGDLS and YYNGEE. This chain's CDR3 is CASSVGVSAGSEQYF. The CDR3 nucleotides are TGTGCCAGCAGCGTAGGAGTGTCAGCGGGGAGCGAGCAGTACTTC.

With regard to this clone: A read error may produce the germline difference seen at one junction end. The CDR3 coding sequence is TGTGCCAGCAGCGAAGGAAGGGGCTATAATTCACCCCTCCACTTT. It is translated as CASSEGRGYNSPLHF. The chain carries TRBV6-1 and TRBJ1-6, with D tentatively TRBD1 (5 bases). This CDR3 comprises 15 residues. Per the germline V gene, CDR1 is MNHNS and CDR2 is SASEGT.

The chain employs TRBV25-1 and TRBJ1-3; 9 nucleotides match TRBD1. The CDR3 runs to 16 residues. Per germline, CDR1 MGHDK and CDR2 SYGVNS. J gave up 7 bases and V 1 base, and 8 bases lay outside the gene matches. CDR3 residues: CASSESGGTGRNTIYF. In DNA form, the CDR3 reads TGTGCCAGCAGTGAATCAGGGGGGACAGGGAGGAACACCATATATTTT. The whole variable domain, remainder taken from reference TRBV25-1 and TRBJ1-3, is EADIYQTPRYLVIGTGKKITLECSQTMGHDKMYWYQQDPGMELHLIHYSYGVNSTEKGDLSSESTVSRIRTEHFPLTLESARPSHTSQYLCASSESGGTGRNTIYFGEGSWLTVV.

This chain connects TRBV18 to TRBJ1-4; D is unclear. The V end was cut by 5 bases, the J end by 2 bases, with 6 bases between. This CDR3 contains 13 residues. The V gene's germline CDR1 is KGHSH and CDR2 LQKENI. Here the CDR3 DNA reads TGTGCCAGCTCATGGGCTACTAATGAAAAACTGTTTTTT. Translating it yields CASSWATNEKLFF.

The chain couples TRBV19 to TRBJ2-7; 9 bases fit TRBD1. The germline V gene encodes CDR1 LNHDA and CDR2 SQIVND (reference sequence). The CDR3 length is 14 residues. V trimming: 5 bases; J trimming: 6 bases; junction bases outside the gene matches: 8. CDR3 region: CASSPWTGVSEQYF. CDR3 DNA sequence: TGTGCCAGTAGTCCTTGGACAGGGGTGTCCGAGCAGTACTTC.

This sequence joins TRBV19 and TRBJ2-2, with 8 positions matching TRBD1. Unmatched junction bases numbered 11, after V lost 5 bases and J lost 9 bases. CDR3 length equals 15 residues. Germline V lookup: CDR1 LNHDA, CDR2 SQIVND (reference sequence). The CDR3 is CASSPRTGQGRELFF. Here the CDR3 DNA reads TGTGCCAGTAGTCCCAGGACAGGGCAGGGCCGGGAGCTGTTTTTT. Combining the CDR3 with reference TRBV19 and TRBJ2-2 gives the whole variable domain DGGITQSPKYLFRKEGQNVTLSCEQNLNHDAMYWYRQDPGQGLRLIYYSQIVNDFQKGDIAEGYSVSREKKESFPLTVTSAQKNPTAFYLCASSPRTGQGRELFFGEGSRLTVL.

The chain combines TRBV11-1 with TRBJ2-7, with D possibly matching TRBD1 (6 bases). The CDR3 length is 13 residues. Germline loops: CDR1 SGHAT, CDR2 FQDESV (reference sequence). V was shortened by 6 bases and J by 5 bases, with 14 bases between the two germline ends. The CDR3 protein is CASSIGQLDEQYF. The CDR3 DNA reads as TGTGCCAGCAGTATCGGACAGCTAGACGAGCAGTACTTC.

The chain links TRBV24-1 to TRBJ2-1, with D unresolved. The CDR3 has 15 amino acids. V lost 0 bases and J 5 bases, leaving 10 bases between the germline ends. Germline CDR1 reads KGHDR; CDR2 reads SFDVKD. The CDR3 DNA sequence: TGTGCCACCAGTGATTTGGCGGCCCCGGACAATGAGCAGTTCTTC. This sequence encodes CATSDLAAPDNEQFF.